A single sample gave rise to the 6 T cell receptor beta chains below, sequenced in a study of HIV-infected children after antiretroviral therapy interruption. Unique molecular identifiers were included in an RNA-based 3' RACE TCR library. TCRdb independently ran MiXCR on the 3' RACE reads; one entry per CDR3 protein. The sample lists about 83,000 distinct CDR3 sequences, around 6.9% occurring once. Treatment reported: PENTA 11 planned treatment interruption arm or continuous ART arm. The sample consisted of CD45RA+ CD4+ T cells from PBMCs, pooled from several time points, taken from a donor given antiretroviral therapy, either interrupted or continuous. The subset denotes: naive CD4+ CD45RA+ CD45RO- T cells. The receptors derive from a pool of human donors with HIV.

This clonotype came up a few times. The CDR3 reads CASSFLLSVKNTEAFF. Written as DNA, the CDR3 is TGTGCCAGCAGCTTCCTTCTTAGTGTCAAGAACACTGAAGCTTTCTTT. V is TRBV5-6 and J is TRBJ1-1; D not resolved. The CDR3 spans 16 residues. From germline, CDR1 is SGHDT and CDR2 YYEEEE. V dropped 2 bases and J dropped 1 base, with 15 bases sitting between them.

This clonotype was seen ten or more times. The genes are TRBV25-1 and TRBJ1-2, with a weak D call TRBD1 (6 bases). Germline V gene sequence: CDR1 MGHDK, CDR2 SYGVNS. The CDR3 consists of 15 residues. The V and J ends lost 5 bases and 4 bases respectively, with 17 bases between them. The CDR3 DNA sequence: TGTGCCAGCAGTTCCGAGACCCAGGGGACCTATGGCTACACCTTC. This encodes CASSSETQGTYGYTF.

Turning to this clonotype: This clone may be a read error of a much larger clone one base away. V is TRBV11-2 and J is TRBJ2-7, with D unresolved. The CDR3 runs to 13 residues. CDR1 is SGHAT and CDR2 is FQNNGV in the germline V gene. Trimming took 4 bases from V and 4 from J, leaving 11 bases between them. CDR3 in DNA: TGTGCCAGCAGCTCCCCTTTTAAGTACGAGCAGTACTTC. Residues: CASSSPFKYEQYF.

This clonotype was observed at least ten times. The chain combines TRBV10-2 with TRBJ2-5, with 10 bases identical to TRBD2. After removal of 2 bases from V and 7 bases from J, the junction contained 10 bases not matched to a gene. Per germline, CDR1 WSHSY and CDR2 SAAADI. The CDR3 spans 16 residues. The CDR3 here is CASSETGLASAGTQYF. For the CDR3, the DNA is TGCGCCAGCAGTGAGACGGGACTAGCGTCAGCTGGGACCCAGTACTTC.

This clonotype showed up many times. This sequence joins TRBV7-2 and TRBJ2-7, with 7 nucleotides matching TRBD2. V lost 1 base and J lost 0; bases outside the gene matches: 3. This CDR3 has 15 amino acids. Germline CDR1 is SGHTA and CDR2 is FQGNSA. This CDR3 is CASSLGGGSSYEQYF. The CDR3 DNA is TGTGCCAGCAGCTTAGGAGGCGGGAGCTCCTACGAGCAGTACTTC.

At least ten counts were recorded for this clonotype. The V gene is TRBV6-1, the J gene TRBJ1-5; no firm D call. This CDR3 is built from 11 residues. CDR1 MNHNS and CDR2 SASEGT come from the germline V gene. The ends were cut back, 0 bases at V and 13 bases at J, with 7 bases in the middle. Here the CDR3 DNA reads TGTGCCAGCAGTGAAGCGCTTTCTCAGCATTTT. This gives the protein CASSEALSQHF.